The 9 T cell receptor beta chains reported below all come from one sample, sequenced in a study of T-cell reconstitution after alpha-beta-depleted transplantation in children. Unique molecular identifiers were used in preparing the TCRbeta library. TCRdb redid the calling of the PCR reads with MiXCR, one entry per CDR3 protein. The repertoire holds approximately 200,000 distinct CDR3 sequences, less than 15% seen once, with 13% in the top ten. The sample consisted of PBMCs from the stem cell graft donor, taken from the stem cell graft. The origin of the receptors is a human donor who donated a stem cell graft to a child with acute lymphoblastic leukemia.

This clonotype was seen a few times. The genes are TRBV28 and TRBJ2-4; D call uncertain. CDR1 and CDR2 from the germline V gene are MDHEN and SYDVKM. There are 16 residues in the CDR3. The V end lost 3 bases, the J end lost 0 bases, and 12 bases lay between the germline ends. The CDR3 sequence: CASSFDIIGAKNIQYF. As DNA, the CDR3 is TGTGCCAGCAGTTTTGACATTATCGGAGCCAAAAACATTCAGTACTTC. The full variable domain, rest sourced from reference TRBV28 and TRBJ2-4, is DVKVTQSSRYLVKRTGEKVFLECVQDMDHENMFWYRQDPGLGLRLIYFSYDVKMKEKGDIPEGYSVSREKKERFSLILESASTNQTSMYLCASSFDIIGAKNIQYFGAGTRLSVL.

This clonotype came up many times. The chain links TRBV27 to TRBJ1-4, with a possible D match to TRBD1 (5 bases). The CDR3 length is 15 residues. V was trimmed by 6 bases and J by 0 bases, leaving 11 bases between them. Germline assignment: CDR1 MNHEY and CDR2 SMNVEV (reference sequence). The CDR3 protein is CASSPDSATNEKLFF. CDR3 coding DNA: TGTGCCAGCAGCCCCGACAGCGCAACTAATGAAAAACTGTTTTTT. Combining the CDR3 with reference TRBV27 and TRBJ1-4 gives the whole variable domain EAQVTQNPRYLITVTGKKLTVTCSQNMNHEYMSWYRQDPGLGLRQIYYSMNVEVTDKGDVPEGYKVSRKEKRNFPLILESPSPNQTSLYFCASSPDSATNEKLFFGSGTQLSVL.

This clonotype was observed at least ten times. The CDR3: CASSPWTGAANTGELFF. CDR3 DNA sequence: TGTGCCAGCAGCCCTTGGACAGGGGCAGCGAACACCGGGGAGCTGTTTTTT. This chain uses TRBV12-3 or TRBV12-4 with TRBJ2-2; TRBD1 matches at 9 bases. Trimming cost V 6 bases and J 0 bases; bases outside gene matches: 8. The CDR3 has 17 residues.

This clonotype was recorded a few times. The V gene is TRBV5-1, the J gene TRBJ2-1; D is unresolved. The CDR3 is made up of 16 amino acids. Trimming removed 4 bases from V and 0 bases from J, with 14 bases in between. Germline assignment: CDR1 SGHRS and CDR2 YFSETQ. CDR3 protein: CASSPGPESSYNEQFF. The CDR3 DNA reads TGCGCCAGCAGCCCGGGTCCGGAGAGCTCCTACAATGAGCAGTTCTTC.

This clonotype was seen many times. The genes are TRBV12-3 or TRBV12-4 and TRBJ1-3; D gene ambiguous. The ends were cut back, 6 bases at V and 4 bases at J, with 13 bases in the middle. The CDR3 sequence is 14 residues long. The CDR3 bases are TGTGCCAGCAGCTTTGGAGGACCGGGAAACACCATATATTTT. Amino acids: CASSFGGPGNTIYF.

This clonotype has ten or more counts. The chain has TRBV5-4 and TRBJ2-1; 7 bases map to TRBD2. The CDR3 is 15 amino acids. V lost 2 bases and J lost 7; bases outside the gene matches: 9. Germline CDR1 and CDR2: SGHNT and YYREEE (reference sequence). CDR3 coding DNA: TGTGCCAGCAGCTTTGCTAGCGGCCATGGGAATGAGCAGTTCTTC. It yields the protein CASSFASGHGNEQFF.

This clonotype was picked up many times. This chain connects TRBV4-1 to TRBJ1-4, with no clear D. V was trimmed by 0 bases and J by 6 bases, leaving 20 bases between them. The germline gives CDR1 MGHRA, CDR2 YSYEKL. The CDR3 has 18 amino acids. In DNA, the CDR3 is TGCGCCAGCAGCCAAGATCGGGGTACCGGCGGGCGGTATGAAAAACTGTTTTTT. It codes for CASSQDRGTGGRYEKLFF.

This clonotype was seen at least ten times. J is TRBJ2-1 and V is TRBV29-1; 13 bases map to TRBD2. Germline V gene data show CDR1 as SQVTM and CDR2 as ANQGSEA. V dropped 0 bases and J dropped 9; count of bases not matched to a gene: 8. The length of the CDR3 is 16 residues. DNA of the CDR3: TGCAGCGTTGAAGATCGTCGACTAGCGGGAGGTATTGAGCAGTTCTTC. It specifies CSVEDRRLAGGIEQFF.

This clonotype appeared a few times. V is TRBV5-1 and J is TRBJ2-2, with 9 nucleotides matching TRBD2. The CDR3 contains 17 residues. Germline V gene sequence: CDR1 SGHRS, CDR2 YFSETQ. Germline trimming cut 0 bases from V and 0 bases from J; bases unmatched to any gene: 3. In nucleotides, the CDR3 is TGCGCCAGCAGCTTGGAGGCTAGCGGGACGAACACCGGGGAGCTGTTTTTT. Amino acid sequence: CASSLEASGTNTGELFF.